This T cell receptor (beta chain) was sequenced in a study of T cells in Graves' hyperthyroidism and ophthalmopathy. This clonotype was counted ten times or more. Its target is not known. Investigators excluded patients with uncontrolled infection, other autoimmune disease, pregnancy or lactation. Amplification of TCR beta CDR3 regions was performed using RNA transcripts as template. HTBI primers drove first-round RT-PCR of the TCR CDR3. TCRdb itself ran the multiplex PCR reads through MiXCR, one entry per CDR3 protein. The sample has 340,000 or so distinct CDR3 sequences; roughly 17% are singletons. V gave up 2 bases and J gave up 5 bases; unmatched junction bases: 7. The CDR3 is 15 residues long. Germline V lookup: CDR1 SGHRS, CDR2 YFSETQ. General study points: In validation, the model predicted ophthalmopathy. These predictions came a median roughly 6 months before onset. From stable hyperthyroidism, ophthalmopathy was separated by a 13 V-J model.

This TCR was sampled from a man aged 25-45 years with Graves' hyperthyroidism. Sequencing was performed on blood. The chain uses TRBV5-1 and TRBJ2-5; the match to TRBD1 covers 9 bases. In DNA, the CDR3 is TGCGCCAGCAGCTTTGGGGGACAGGGAGCGGAGACCCAGTACTTC. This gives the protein CASSFGGQGAETQYF.